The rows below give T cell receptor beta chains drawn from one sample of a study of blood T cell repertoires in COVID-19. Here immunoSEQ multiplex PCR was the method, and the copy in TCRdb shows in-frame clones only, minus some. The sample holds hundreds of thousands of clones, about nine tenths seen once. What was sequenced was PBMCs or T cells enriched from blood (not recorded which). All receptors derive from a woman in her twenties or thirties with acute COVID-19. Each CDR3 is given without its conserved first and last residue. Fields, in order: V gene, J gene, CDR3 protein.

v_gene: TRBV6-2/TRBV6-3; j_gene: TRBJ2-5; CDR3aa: ASSYLQGSETQY
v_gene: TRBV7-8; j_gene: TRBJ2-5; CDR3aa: ASSPHGGVRQETQY
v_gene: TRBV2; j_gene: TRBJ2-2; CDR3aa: ASDRLGVTGELF
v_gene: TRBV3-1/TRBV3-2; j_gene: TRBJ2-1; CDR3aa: ASSQALAGNEQF
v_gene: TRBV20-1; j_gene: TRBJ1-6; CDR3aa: SASVGRSYNSPLH
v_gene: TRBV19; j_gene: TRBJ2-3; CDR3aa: ASSTGLAGVGTDTQY
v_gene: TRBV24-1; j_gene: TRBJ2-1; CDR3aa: ATSDQGSYNEQF
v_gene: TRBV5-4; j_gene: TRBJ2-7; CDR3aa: ASSPKTDPYEQY
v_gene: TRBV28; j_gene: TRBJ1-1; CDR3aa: ASSFLPADLNTEAF
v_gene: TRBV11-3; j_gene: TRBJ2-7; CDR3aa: ASSLPDRTSYEQY
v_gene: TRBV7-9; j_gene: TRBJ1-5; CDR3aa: ASAGQAPNQPQH
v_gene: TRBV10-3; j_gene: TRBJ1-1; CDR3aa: AIGTTGGTEAF
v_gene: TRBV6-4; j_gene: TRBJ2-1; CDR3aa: ASSLEGGPYNEQF
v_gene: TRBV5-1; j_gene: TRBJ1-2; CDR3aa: ASSLPPGDGYT
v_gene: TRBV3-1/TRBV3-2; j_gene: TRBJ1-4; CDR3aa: ASRSRGATNEKLF
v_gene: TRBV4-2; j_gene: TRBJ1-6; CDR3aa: ASSSSQGSSYNSPLH
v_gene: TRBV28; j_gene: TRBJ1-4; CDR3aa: ASRPDRRNEKLF
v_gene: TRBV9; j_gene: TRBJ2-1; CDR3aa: ASSVASTGTGYNEQF
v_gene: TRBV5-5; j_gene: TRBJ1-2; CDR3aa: ASSSPGQPQGYT
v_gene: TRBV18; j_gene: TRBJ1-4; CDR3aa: ASSDIIDGNNEKLF
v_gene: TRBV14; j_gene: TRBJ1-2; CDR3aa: ASSRSGARGYT
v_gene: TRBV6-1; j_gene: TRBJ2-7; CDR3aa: ASSEGGKGHFIYEQY
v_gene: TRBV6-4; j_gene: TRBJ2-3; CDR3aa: ASSDVAGADTQY
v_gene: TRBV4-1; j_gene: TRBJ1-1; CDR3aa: ASSQFEGGRGQSGEAF
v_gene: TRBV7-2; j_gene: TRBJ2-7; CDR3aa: ASSPRTSGAYEQY
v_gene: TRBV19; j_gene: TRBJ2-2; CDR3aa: ASRKGTANTGELF
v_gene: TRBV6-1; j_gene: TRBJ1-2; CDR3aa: ASSETRTGYGYT
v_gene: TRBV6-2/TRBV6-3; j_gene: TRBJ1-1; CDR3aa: ASSYSIQGDTEAF
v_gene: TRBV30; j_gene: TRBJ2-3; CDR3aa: AWSVRGDTQY
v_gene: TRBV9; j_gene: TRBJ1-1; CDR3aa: ASSVSTGLVAEAF
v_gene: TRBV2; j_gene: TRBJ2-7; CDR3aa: ASLRDRAYEQY
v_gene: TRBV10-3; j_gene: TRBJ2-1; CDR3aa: AISSLQDSEQF
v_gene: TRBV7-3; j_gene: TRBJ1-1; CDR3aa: ASSQDRSTEAF